The 26 T cell receptor beta chains reported below all come from one sample, sequenced in a study of blood T cell repertoires in COVID-19. Profiled with immunoSEQ multiplex PCR; TCRdb holds only in-frame clones, not every one. The repertoire holds around 100,000 clones, with around 89% as singletons. The specimen sequenced was peripheral blood. These receptors were taken from a woman aged 60-75 years with acute or convalescent COVID-19.

This sequence joins TRBV19 and TRBJ2-2, with 11 bases matching TRBD2. CDR1 is LNHDA and CDR2 is SQIVND in the germline V gene (reference sequence). Germline trimming cut 9 bases from V and 5 bases from J; bases unmatched to any gene: 2. The CDR3 is made up of 13 amino acids. In DNA, the CDR3 is TGTGCCAGCCGGACTAGCGGGACCGGGGAGCTGTTTTTT. This gives the protein CASRTSGTGELFF.

This chain links TRBV7-8 with TRBJ2-5, with 7 bases aligning to TRBD1. With 5 bases clipped from V and 2 bases from J, the junction kept 5 bases outside the gene matches. Germline CDR1 and CDR2: SGHVS and FQNEAQ. The CDR3 runs to 14 residues. DNA for the CDR3: TGTGCCAGCAGCCTAGGGACAGCTCAAGAGACCCAGTACTTC. Translating gives CASSLGTAQETQYF.

The CDR3 bases are TGTGCCAGCAGTTTTATCGGGAACACTGAAGCTTTCTTT. Translation gives CASSFIGNTEAFF. The chain is built from TRBV12-3 or TRBV12-4 and TRBJ1-1; no clear D. This CDR3 region has 13 residues. The germline V and J ends were trimmed by 3 bases and 1 base, with 6 bases remaining between them.

This clone was seen more than once but under ten times. This chain uses TRBV3-1 (or the pseudogene TRBV3-2) with TRBJ2-1, with 10 bases aligning to TRBD1. Germline V gives CDR1 LGHDT, CDR2 YNNKEL (reference sequence). V shed 1 base and J 6 bases; nucleotides not matched to a gene: 0. This CDR3 has 14 amino acids. This chain's CDR3 is CASSQGTGGNEQFF. The CDR3 nucleotides read TGTGCCAGCAGCCAAGGGACAGGGGGCAATGAGCAGTTCTTC.

The gene calls are TRBV5-1 and TRBJ2-7; a possible D gene is TRBD2 (5 bases). Trimming cost V 5 bases and J 1 base, with 19 bases left between them. The germline V gene has CDR1 SGHRS and CDR2 YFSETQ. The length of the CDR3 is 16 residues. The CDR3 here is CASRLGGQIASYEQYF. The DNA for the CDR3 is TGCGCCAGCAGGCTCGGCGGGCAGATTGCATCCTACGAGCAGTACTTC.

The V call is TRBV10-3, the J call TRBJ2-6; 7 positions match TRBD1. The CDR3 extends over 18 amino acids. The ends lost 0 bases at V and 4 bases at J; junction bases unmatched: 9. Germline CDR1 ENHRY, CDR2 SYGVKD. For the CDR3, the DNA is TGTGCCATCAGTGAGTCGGTGGCAGGGGGTTCAGGGGCCAACGTCCTGACTTTC. Its translation: CAISESVAGGSGANVLTF.

The chain combines TRBV7-2 with TRBJ2-1, with D tentatively TRBD1 (6 bases). CDR3 length equals 15 residues. The V end lost 1 base, the J end lost 7 bases, and 14 bases lay between the germline ends. CDR1 SGHTA and CDR2 FQGNSA come from the germline V gene. CDR3 DNA: TGTGCCAGCAGCTTAGATACAGGGCCAAGAAATGAGCAGTTCTTC. It is translated as CASSLDTGPRNEQFF.

This clone was seen only a few times. The rearrangement uses TRBV5-1 and TRBJ2-5, with TRBD2 identical over 14 bases. The ends lost 4 bases at V and 5 bases at J; junction bases unmatched: 10. The CDR3 spans 17 residues. CDR1 is SGHRS, CDR2 YFSETQ, per germline. CDR3 DNA: TGCGCCAGCAGCAAGGGACTAGCGGGAGAAAGGGGGGAGACCCAGTACTTC. This gives the protein CASSKGLAGERGETQYF. Together with reference TRBV5-1 and TRBJ2-5, the CDR3 gives the full variable domain: KAGVTQTPRYLIKTRGQQVTLSCSPISGHRSVSWYQQTPGQGLQFLFEYFSETQRNKGNFPGRFSGRQFSNSRSEMNVSTLELGDSALYLCASSKGLAGERGETQYFGPGTRLLVL.

The CDR3 sequence: CASSIDGPGTGAIEAFF. Written as DNA, the CDR3 is TGTGCCAGTAGTATAGATGGCCCCGGGACAGGGGCTATTGAAGCTTTCTTT. The chain joins TRBV19 to TRBJ1-1; the match to TRBD1 covers 10 bases. The CDR3 runs 17 residues. J gave up 7 bases and V 0 bases, and 11 bases lay outside the gene matches. Looked up from germline, CDR1 is LNHDA and CDR2 is SQIVND (reference sequence).

This chain uses TRBV9 with TRBJ1-6, with 9 bases matching TRBD1. This CDR3 region has 15 residues. J was trimmed by 7 bases and V by 1 base; bases with no gene match: 3. Per germline, CDR1 SGDLS and CDR2 YYNGEE. Here the CDR3 reads CASSVFDRGNSPLHF. CDR3 DNA: TGTGCCAGCAGCGTATTCGACAGGGGGAATTCACCCCTCCACTTT. Based on the CDR3 plus reference TRBV9 and TRBJ1-6, the full variable domain is DSGVTQTPKHLITATGQRVTLRCSPRSGDLSVYWYQQSLDQGLQFLIQYYNGEERAKGNILERFSAQQFPDLHSELNLSSLELGDSALYFCASSVFDRGNSPLHFGNGTRLTVT.

V usage is TRBV30 and J usage is TRBJ2-2, with a possible D match to TRBD2 (7 bases). This CDR3 comprises 14 residues. V lost 0 bases, J lost 12 bases, and 17 bases lay in between. The V gene's germline CDR1 is GTSNPN and CDR2 SVGIG (reference sequence). The CDR3 protein is CAWSVPGGRGKLFF. The CDR3 DNA reads as TGTGCCTGGAGTGTACCAGGAGGGAGGGGGAAGCTGTTTTTT.

The chain combines TRBV5-8 with TRBJ2-3; 8 nucleotides align to TRBD2. This CDR3 contains 14 residues. With 4 bases clipped from V and 2 bases from J, the junction kept 3 bases outside the gene matches. From germline, CDR1 is SGHTS and CDR2 YDEGEE. Here the CDR3 DNA reads TGTGCCAGCAGCCTTGGACTAGCCACAGATACGCAGTATTTT. It specifies CASSLGLATDTQYF.

In this sample, this clone turned up once. The chain couples TRBV4-1 to TRBJ1-2, with 7 bases that match TRBD1. This CDR3 spans 14 amino acids. Germline lookup yields CDR1 MGHRA and CDR2 YSYEKL. The junction had 3 bases not matched to a gene; V was cut back by 4 bases and J by 1 base. CDR3 in DNA: TGCGCCAGCAGCCCCAGGGACAGTAACTATGGCTACACCTTC. Protein sequence: CASSPRDSNYGYTF.

The chain has TRBV2 and TRBJ1-4; D is undetermined. Trimming removed 6 bases from V and 7 bases from J, with 9 bases in between. The CDR3 loop spans 12 amino acids. Germline V gene sequence: CDR1 SNHLY, CDR2 FYNNEI. CDR3: CASSRSSEKLFF. CDR3 sequence (DNA): TGTGCCAGCAGCCGATCGAGTGAAAAACTGTTTTTT.

The rearrangement joins TRBV30 to TRBJ1-1; 8 bases line up with TRBD1. Germline V gene data show CDR1 as GTSNPN and CDR2 as SVGIG (reference sequence). The CDR3 has 12 residues. With V trimmed by 3 bases and J by 4 bases, 1 base remained unmatched. The CDR3 DNA reads TGTGCCTGGAGGGGACAGGCCACTGAAGCTTTCTTT. The encoded protein is CAWRGQATEAFF. The full variable domain, completed using reference TRBV30 and TRBJ1-1, is SQTIHQWPATLVQPVGSPLSLECTVEGTSNPNLYWYRQAAGRGLQLLFYSVGIGQISSEVPQNLSASRPQDRQFILSSKKLLLSDSGFYLCAWRGQATEAFFGQGTRLTVV.

This chain uses TRBV4-2 with TRBJ2-5, with TRBD1 matching over 9 bases. V was clipped by 3 bases and J by 5 bases; unmatched bases: 1. CDR1 is LGHNA and CDR2 is YNFKEQ in the germline V gene. This CDR3 contains 13 residues. Here the CDR3 reads CASSQGTGETQYF. The CDR3 region has the DNA TGTGCCAGCAGCCAGGGGACAGGGGAGACCCAGTACTTC.

Written as DNA, the CDR3 is TGTGCCATCAGTTCCGGGAACTACGAGCAGTACGTC. It translates to CAISSGNYEQYV. This sequence joins TRBV10-3 and TRBJ2-7; D is perhaps TRBD2 (5 bases). V lost 5 bases to trimming and J lost 3 bases, with 8 bases between them. CDR1 and CDR2 (germline): ENHRY, SYGVKD. There are 12 residues in the CDR3.

The rearrangement joins TRBV3-1 (or the pseudogene TRBV3-2) to TRBJ1-6; a weak D match, TRBD1 (6 bases). The CDR3 consists of 15 residues. V was clipped by 6 bases and J by 6 bases, with 15 bases between them. Germline CDR1 reads LGHDT; CDR2 reads YNNKEL (reference sequence). CDR3 residues: CASRDRTDFNSPLHF. The DNA of the CDR3 is TGTGCCAGCAGGGACCGGACAGATTTTAATTCACCCCTCCACTTT.

CDR3 nucleotides: TGTGCCAGCTGGACAGGAGGTAACGAGCAGTACTTC. Its protein is CASWTGGNEQYF. V gene TRBV5-8 combines with J gene TRBJ2-7; 7 nucleotides line up with TRBD1. The CDR3 spans 12 residues. V lost 7 bases to trimming and J lost 5 bases; unmatched junction nucleotides: 6. Germline loops: CDR1 SGHTS, CDR2 YDEGEE. Together with reference TRBV5-8 and TRBJ2-7, the CDR3 gives the full variable domain: EAGVTQSPTHLIKTRGQQATLRCSPISGHTSVYWYQQALGLGLQFLLWYDEGEERNRGNFPPRFSGRQFPNYSSELNVNALELEDSALYLCASWTGGNEQYFGPGTRLTVT.

The rearrangement links TRBV6-5 to TRBJ1-2; D gene uncertain. Trimming stripped 2 bases from V and 5 bases from J, with 6 bases between. This CDR3 spans 12 amino acids. Germline lookup yields CDR1 MNHEY and CDR2 SVGAGI. As DNA, the CDR3 is TGTGCCAGCAGTTACGGAGAGTATGGCTACACCTTC. It codes for CASSYGEYGYTF.

The chain uses TRBV7-9 and TRBJ2-5; TRBD2 agrees at 16 bases. The CDR3 contains 19 residues. CDR1 is SEHNR, CDR2 FQNEAQ, per germline (reference sequence). J lost 3 bases, V lost 4 bases, and 11 bases had no gene match. The CDR3 loop is CASSSPRGLAGGPEETQYF. The CDR3 nucleotides are TGTGCCAGCAGCTCACCCCGGGGACTAGCGGGAGGGCCAGAAGAGACCCAGTACTTC.

The genes are TRBV10-1 and TRBJ2-1; 8 bases map to TRBD2. This CDR3 is built from 12 residues. Trimming took 3 bases from V and 12 from J; bases not matched to a gene: 4. CDR1 WNHNN and CDR2 SYGVQD come from the germline V gene (reference sequence). For the CDR3, the DNA is TGCGCCAGCAGTGACACTAGCGGTGGGCAGTTCTTC. Translating gives CASSDTSGGQFF.

This clone was found a few times. The chain has TRBV7-9 and TRBJ2-5, with D perhaps matching TRBD2 (6 bases). Germline V gene sequence: CDR1 SEHNR, CDR2 FQNEAQ (reference sequence). V lost 2 bases, J lost 5 bases, and 18 bases lay in between. The CDR3 is 16 amino acids. The CDR3: CASSLLRGIDVETQYF. CDR3 DNA sequence: TGTGCCAGCAGCTTACTCCGGGGGATTGACGTCGAGACCCAGTACTTC.

The V gene is TRBV24-1, the J gene TRBJ2-1; D perhaps matches TRBD1 (6 bases). Germline V CDR1 and CDR2: KGHDR, SFDVKD. The CDR3 is made up of 14 amino acids. The V end lost 1 base, the J end lost 8 bases, and 11 bases lay between the germline ends. CDR3 residues: CATSDFYAGDEQFF. The CDR3 DNA reads as TGTGCCACCAGTGATTTCTACGCAGGGGATGAGCAGTTCTTC.

V gene TRBV7-3 combines with J gene TRBJ2-3; maybe TRBD2 (6 bases). The CDR3 is 16 amino acids. Looked up from germline, CDR1 is SGHTA and CDR2 is FQGTGA. V was cut by 2 bases and J by 0 bases, with 12 bases left in between. Here the CDR3 reads CASSLLARASTDTQYF. CDR3 nucleotide sequence: TGTGCCAGCAGCTTACTAGCGCGAGCTAGCACAGATACGCAGTATTTT.

The V gene is TRBV6-5, the J gene TRBJ1-2, with 7 bases aligning to TRBD1. CDR1 is MNHEY, CDR2 SVGAGI, per germline. CDR3 length: 15 residues. V shed 5 bases and J 8 bases; nucleotides not matched to a gene: 14. The CDR3 DNA reads TGTGCCAGCAGTCGGGACAGCAGGGGGTCAGACGGCTACACCTTC. Translating gives CASSRDSRGSDGYTF.